The rows below give T cell receptor beta chains drawn from one sample of a study of HIV-infected children after antiretroviral therapy interruption. From the 3' RACE reads, TCRdb called clonotypes with MiXCR, one entry per CDR3 protein. There are some 41,000 distinct CDR3 sequences in the sample; more than 6.5% occur only once, and roughly 1% lies in the top ten. The specimen comprised CD45RA+ CD4+ T cells from PBMCs, pooled from several time points, sampled from a donor given antiretroviral therapy, either interrupted or continuous. Every receptor here comes from a pool of human donors with HIV. Both conserved end residues are part of each CDR3. A D gene is named only where the DNA matches it firmly. Size is omitted from some rows. Given values are once, few, many or a class for expanded clones.

j_call d_call cdr3_length v_call clone_size cdr3_nt cdr3_aa
TRBJ1-4 - 12 TRBV7-8 few TGTGCCAGCAGCTTTGGCAATGAAAAACTGTTTTTT CASSFGNEKLFF
TRBJ2-5 TRBD1 13 TRBV12-3/TRBV12-4 few TGTGCCAGCAGTACCGGACAGGGAGAGACCCAGTACTTC CASSTGQGETQYF
TRBJ2-7 - 14 TRBV11-2 many TGTGCCAGCAGCTCGGGACAAGAAACCTACGAGCAGTACTTC CASSSGQETYEQYF
TRBJ2-1 - 15 TRBV5-1 many TGCGCCAGCAGCTTGGGGGGAGCTTCGGACAATGAGCAGTTCTTC CASSLGGASDNEQFF
TRBJ2-6 - 15 TRBV12-3/TRBV12-4 few TGTGCCAGCAGTTTATGGTTGTCTGGGGCCAACGTCCTGACTTTC CASSLWLSGANVLTF
TRBJ2-5 - 14 TRBV9 many TGTGCCAGCAGCGTAACTTCCTTGGCAGAGACCCAGTACTTC CASSVTSLAETQYF
TRBJ1-6 - 15 TRBV5-1 many TGCGCCAGCAGCCTGGCCGAGGGAGTTGGTTCACCCCTCCACTTT CASSLAEGVGSPLHF
TRBJ2-1 - 14 TRBV30 many TGTGCCTGGAGTCTAAGGGGGAACTATGCTGAGCAGTTCTTC CAWSLRGNYAEQFF
TRBJ1-4 TRBD1 14 TRBV28 - TGTGCTAGCAGCCGGGACAGGGGGAACGAAAGATTATTTTTC CASSRDRGNERLFF
TRBJ2-5 - 12 TRBV10-3 - TGTGCCATCAGTGAGGCTAAAGAGACCCAGTACTTC CAISEAKETQYF
TRBJ2-5 - 13 TRBV19 few TGTGCCAGTAGTATGGGGTCGCCGCGGACCCAGTACTTC CASSMGSPRTQYF
TRBJ2-6 TRBD1 14 TRBV6-1 few TGTGCCAGCAGTACAGGGGCTGGGGCCAACGTCCTGACTTTC CASSTGAGANVLTF
TRBJ2-1 TRBD2 18 TRBV5-4 many TGTGCCAGCAGCCCAGGGACTAGCGGGGCCAGCTCCTACAATGAGCAGTTCTTC CASSPGTSGASSYNEQFF
TRBJ2-3 TRBD1 14 TRBV10-3 many TGTGCCAGCAGTGAGGGGGCTAGTGCAGAAACGCTGTATTTT CASSEGASAETLYF
TRBJ2-3 - 16 TRBV4-3 - TGCGCCAGCAGCAAGAGCAGCCGACTCAGCACAGATACGCAGTATTTT CASSKSSRLSTDTQYF
TRBJ2-2 TRBD1 14 TRBV10-1 many TGCGCCAGCAGTAAACAGGGGGCTTACGGGGAGCTGTTTTTT CASSKQGAYGELFF
TRBJ1-2 TRBD1 15 TRBV5-1 few TGCGCCAGCAGCCAGAAACCGGGACAGGGTTATGGCTACACCTTC CASSQKPGQGYGYTF
TRBJ2-1 TRBD2 17 TRBV7-6 few TGTGCCAGCAGCTTAGGTCTAGCGGGGGGGAACGACAATGAGCAGTTCTTC CASSLGLAGGNDNEQFF
TRBJ1-2 TRBD1 15 TRBV4-2 - TGTGCCAGCAGCCAAGATCCCCAGGGGGGATATGGCTACACCTTC CASSQDPQGGYGYTF
TRBJ1-2 - 13 TRBV28 many TGTGCCAGCACGTACGGAGGGTTCTATGGCTACACCTTC CASTYGGFYGYTF
TRBJ2-7 - 17 TRBV6-2/TRBV6-3 many TGTGCCAGCAGTTACGTCTTACAGTCACCACCCTCCTACGAGCAGTACTTC CASSYVLQSPPSYEQYF
TRBJ2-3 TRBD2 14 TRBV6-4 - TGTGCCAGCAGTGTTAGCGGGGGAACAGATACGCAGTATTTT CASSVSGGTDTQYF
TRBJ1-5 TRBD1 15 TRBV28 many TGTGCCAGCAGCTACGACAGGGGGAGCAATCAGCCCCAGCATTTT CASSYDRGSNQPQHF
TRBJ1-4 TRBD1 16 TRBV4-2 many TGTGCCAGCAGCCTTACAGGGGGCCGGGTGAATGAAAAACTGTTTTTT CASSLTGGRVNEKLFF
TRBJ2-5 - 13 TRBV28 - TGTGCCAGCAGTTTAAAGGGCCTTGAGACCCAGTACTTC CASSLKGLETQYF
TRBJ2-1 - 16 TRBV19 medium-sized TGTGCCAGCAGTTCCGGGACTGGGGGGAACTATGCTGAGCAGTTCTTC CASSSGTGGNYAEQFF
TRBJ2-5 - 13 TRBV5-1 - TGCGCCAGCAGCGACACAGTCCAAGAGACCCAGTACTTC CASSDTVQETQYF
TRBJ1-6 - 17 TRBV11-2 many TGTGCCAGCAGCCGATCCCAGGCCGGGTTCGGTAATTCACCCCTCCACTTT CASSRSQAGFGNSPLHF
TRBJ2-5 TRBD2 17 TRBV4-1 - TGCGCCAGCAGCCAAGCCGGAATAGCGGGAGGCCAAGAGACCCAGTACTTC CASSQAGIAGGQETQYF
TRBJ2-1 - 16 TRBV20-1 - TGCAGTGCTAAACCACGGGTCCCCGGGTCCTACAATGAGCAGTTCTTC CSAKPRVPGSYNEQFF
TRBJ2-7 - 15 TRBV21-1 - TGTGCCAGCAGCAAGGCCCCGGGACAGCGATACGAGCAGTACTTC CASSKAPGQRYEQYF
TRBJ2-7 - 10 TRBV29-1 - TGCAGCGTTCGGTCCTACGAGCAGTACTTC CSVRSYEQYF
TRBJ1-1 - 15 TRBV7-2 many TGTGCCAGCAGCTCGAACAGTATCATGAACACTGAAGCTTTCTTT CASSSNSIMNTEAFF
TRBJ2-7 - 15 TRBV3-1 many TGTGCCAGCAGCCCAAGAGCCGGAAGGTCCTACGAGCAGTACTTC CASSPRAGRSYEQYF
TRBJ2-3 - 15 TRBV4-2 many TGTGCCAGCAGCCAAGCCGGGGCTAGTGCAGAAACGCTGTATTTT CASSQAGASAETLYF
TRBJ2-3 TRBD2 20 TRBV7-2 many TGTGCCAGCAGCTTTCCGGTTAGCGGGGGGATTTTTTCTAGCACAGATACGCAGTATTTT CASSFPVSGGIFSSTDTQYF
TRBJ2-1 TRBD1 15 TRBV28 many TGTGCCAGCAGTTTCCCGGGACAGACGTACAATGAGCAGTTCTTC CASSFPGQTYNEQFF
TRBJ2-1 - 11 TRBV11-2 many TGTGCCAGCACCCGTGGGCATGAGCAGTTCTTC CASTRGHEQFF
TRBJ1-2 - 14 TRBV6-1 few TGTGCCAGCAGTGAAGTCACAAGAAACTATGGCTACACCTTC CASSEVTRNYGYTF
TRBJ1-6 - 19 TRBV12-3/TRBV12-4 many TGTGCCAGCAGCCCCTCTGGACGGGGGATAAGGTCCTATAATTCACCCCTCCACTTT CASSPSGRGIRSYNSPLHF
TRBJ1-2 - 12 TRBV14 few TGTGCCAGCAGCGGGGGAAGCTATGGCTACACCTTC CASSGGSYGYTF
TRBJ2-3 TRBD1 17 TRBV23-1 many TGCGCCAGCAGTCAACGCCGGACAGGGGGTCCCACAGATACGCAGTATTTT CASSQRRTGGPTDTQYF
TRBJ2-7 - 13 TRBV20-1 many TGCAGTGCTAGACTAAAATTATCCTACGAGCAGTACTTC CSARLKLSYEQYF
TRBJ1-6 - 16 TRBV11-2 many TGTGCCAGCAGCTTAGATCTCGAGAGGTTCGGTTCACCCCTCCACTTT CASSLDLERFGSPLHF